A few counts support the clone carrying this T cell receptor (beta chain). The target antigen is unknown. This entry is derived from a study of T-cell reconstitution after alpha-beta-depleted transplantation in children. Study-level points and caveats: Surviving thymic progenitors and recipient T cells were the source of high TCRbeta diversity at day 60 in some patients. About two months after transplant, alpha-beta T cells reportedly came from several hundred expanded graft clones. A year had passed since transplant, and T-cell counts and diversity by then came mostly from newly produced T cells.

Preparation of the TCRbeta library was carried out with unique molecular identifiers. TCRdb analysed the PCR reads with MiXCR anew, one entry per CDR3 protein. Here the sample spans hundreds of thousands of distinct CDR3 sequences, more than 15% being singletons. The sample was PBMCs, mostly from graft donor cells, taken 360 days after TCRalphabeta/CD19-depleted stem cell transplant. The receptor's source is a male patient aged 2-9 years who had a stem cell transplant for acute lymphoblastic leukemia, so the T cells may come from the graft donor.

The CDR3 nucleotides read TGTGCCAGTGGCCAGATTAGCGGGGGGCTCCCAACCACAGATACGCAGTATTTT. It translates to CASGQISGGLPTTDTQYF. The chain uses TRBV6-1 and TRBJ2-3, with 10 bases that match TRBD2. The CDR3 sequence is 18 residues long. In germline, CDR1 is MNHNS, CDR2 SASEGT. V shed 9 bases and J 2 bases; nucleotides not matched to a gene: 17.